The sequence of this TCR beta chain was determined in a study of molecular identifiers for immune sequencing clone quantification. Germline CDR1 is LGHNA and CDR2 is YNFKEQ. This CDR3 region has 13 residues. This clonotype was seen many times. Germline and junction disagree at one end, which may indicate a read error. TCRdb re-called the PCR reads with MiXCR, one entry per CDR3 protein. Of approximately 54,000 distinct CDR3 sequences in the sample, approximately 26% were seen once. The genes are TRBV4-2 and TRBJ2-7; either TRBD1 or TRBD2 may supply D (5 bases each). The sequence was collected from a human donor in good health. Some libraries in this study had Jurkat cell RNA spiked in. Sequencing input: naive CD8+ T cells from blood, with Jurkat cell RNA spiked in. As to subset: FACS-sorted CD8+CD4-CCR7+CD45RA+ naive T cells. CDR3 in DNA: TGTGCCAGCAGCCAAGAAGAGGGGTTGGAGCGGTACTTC. The encoded protein is CASSQEEGLERYF.